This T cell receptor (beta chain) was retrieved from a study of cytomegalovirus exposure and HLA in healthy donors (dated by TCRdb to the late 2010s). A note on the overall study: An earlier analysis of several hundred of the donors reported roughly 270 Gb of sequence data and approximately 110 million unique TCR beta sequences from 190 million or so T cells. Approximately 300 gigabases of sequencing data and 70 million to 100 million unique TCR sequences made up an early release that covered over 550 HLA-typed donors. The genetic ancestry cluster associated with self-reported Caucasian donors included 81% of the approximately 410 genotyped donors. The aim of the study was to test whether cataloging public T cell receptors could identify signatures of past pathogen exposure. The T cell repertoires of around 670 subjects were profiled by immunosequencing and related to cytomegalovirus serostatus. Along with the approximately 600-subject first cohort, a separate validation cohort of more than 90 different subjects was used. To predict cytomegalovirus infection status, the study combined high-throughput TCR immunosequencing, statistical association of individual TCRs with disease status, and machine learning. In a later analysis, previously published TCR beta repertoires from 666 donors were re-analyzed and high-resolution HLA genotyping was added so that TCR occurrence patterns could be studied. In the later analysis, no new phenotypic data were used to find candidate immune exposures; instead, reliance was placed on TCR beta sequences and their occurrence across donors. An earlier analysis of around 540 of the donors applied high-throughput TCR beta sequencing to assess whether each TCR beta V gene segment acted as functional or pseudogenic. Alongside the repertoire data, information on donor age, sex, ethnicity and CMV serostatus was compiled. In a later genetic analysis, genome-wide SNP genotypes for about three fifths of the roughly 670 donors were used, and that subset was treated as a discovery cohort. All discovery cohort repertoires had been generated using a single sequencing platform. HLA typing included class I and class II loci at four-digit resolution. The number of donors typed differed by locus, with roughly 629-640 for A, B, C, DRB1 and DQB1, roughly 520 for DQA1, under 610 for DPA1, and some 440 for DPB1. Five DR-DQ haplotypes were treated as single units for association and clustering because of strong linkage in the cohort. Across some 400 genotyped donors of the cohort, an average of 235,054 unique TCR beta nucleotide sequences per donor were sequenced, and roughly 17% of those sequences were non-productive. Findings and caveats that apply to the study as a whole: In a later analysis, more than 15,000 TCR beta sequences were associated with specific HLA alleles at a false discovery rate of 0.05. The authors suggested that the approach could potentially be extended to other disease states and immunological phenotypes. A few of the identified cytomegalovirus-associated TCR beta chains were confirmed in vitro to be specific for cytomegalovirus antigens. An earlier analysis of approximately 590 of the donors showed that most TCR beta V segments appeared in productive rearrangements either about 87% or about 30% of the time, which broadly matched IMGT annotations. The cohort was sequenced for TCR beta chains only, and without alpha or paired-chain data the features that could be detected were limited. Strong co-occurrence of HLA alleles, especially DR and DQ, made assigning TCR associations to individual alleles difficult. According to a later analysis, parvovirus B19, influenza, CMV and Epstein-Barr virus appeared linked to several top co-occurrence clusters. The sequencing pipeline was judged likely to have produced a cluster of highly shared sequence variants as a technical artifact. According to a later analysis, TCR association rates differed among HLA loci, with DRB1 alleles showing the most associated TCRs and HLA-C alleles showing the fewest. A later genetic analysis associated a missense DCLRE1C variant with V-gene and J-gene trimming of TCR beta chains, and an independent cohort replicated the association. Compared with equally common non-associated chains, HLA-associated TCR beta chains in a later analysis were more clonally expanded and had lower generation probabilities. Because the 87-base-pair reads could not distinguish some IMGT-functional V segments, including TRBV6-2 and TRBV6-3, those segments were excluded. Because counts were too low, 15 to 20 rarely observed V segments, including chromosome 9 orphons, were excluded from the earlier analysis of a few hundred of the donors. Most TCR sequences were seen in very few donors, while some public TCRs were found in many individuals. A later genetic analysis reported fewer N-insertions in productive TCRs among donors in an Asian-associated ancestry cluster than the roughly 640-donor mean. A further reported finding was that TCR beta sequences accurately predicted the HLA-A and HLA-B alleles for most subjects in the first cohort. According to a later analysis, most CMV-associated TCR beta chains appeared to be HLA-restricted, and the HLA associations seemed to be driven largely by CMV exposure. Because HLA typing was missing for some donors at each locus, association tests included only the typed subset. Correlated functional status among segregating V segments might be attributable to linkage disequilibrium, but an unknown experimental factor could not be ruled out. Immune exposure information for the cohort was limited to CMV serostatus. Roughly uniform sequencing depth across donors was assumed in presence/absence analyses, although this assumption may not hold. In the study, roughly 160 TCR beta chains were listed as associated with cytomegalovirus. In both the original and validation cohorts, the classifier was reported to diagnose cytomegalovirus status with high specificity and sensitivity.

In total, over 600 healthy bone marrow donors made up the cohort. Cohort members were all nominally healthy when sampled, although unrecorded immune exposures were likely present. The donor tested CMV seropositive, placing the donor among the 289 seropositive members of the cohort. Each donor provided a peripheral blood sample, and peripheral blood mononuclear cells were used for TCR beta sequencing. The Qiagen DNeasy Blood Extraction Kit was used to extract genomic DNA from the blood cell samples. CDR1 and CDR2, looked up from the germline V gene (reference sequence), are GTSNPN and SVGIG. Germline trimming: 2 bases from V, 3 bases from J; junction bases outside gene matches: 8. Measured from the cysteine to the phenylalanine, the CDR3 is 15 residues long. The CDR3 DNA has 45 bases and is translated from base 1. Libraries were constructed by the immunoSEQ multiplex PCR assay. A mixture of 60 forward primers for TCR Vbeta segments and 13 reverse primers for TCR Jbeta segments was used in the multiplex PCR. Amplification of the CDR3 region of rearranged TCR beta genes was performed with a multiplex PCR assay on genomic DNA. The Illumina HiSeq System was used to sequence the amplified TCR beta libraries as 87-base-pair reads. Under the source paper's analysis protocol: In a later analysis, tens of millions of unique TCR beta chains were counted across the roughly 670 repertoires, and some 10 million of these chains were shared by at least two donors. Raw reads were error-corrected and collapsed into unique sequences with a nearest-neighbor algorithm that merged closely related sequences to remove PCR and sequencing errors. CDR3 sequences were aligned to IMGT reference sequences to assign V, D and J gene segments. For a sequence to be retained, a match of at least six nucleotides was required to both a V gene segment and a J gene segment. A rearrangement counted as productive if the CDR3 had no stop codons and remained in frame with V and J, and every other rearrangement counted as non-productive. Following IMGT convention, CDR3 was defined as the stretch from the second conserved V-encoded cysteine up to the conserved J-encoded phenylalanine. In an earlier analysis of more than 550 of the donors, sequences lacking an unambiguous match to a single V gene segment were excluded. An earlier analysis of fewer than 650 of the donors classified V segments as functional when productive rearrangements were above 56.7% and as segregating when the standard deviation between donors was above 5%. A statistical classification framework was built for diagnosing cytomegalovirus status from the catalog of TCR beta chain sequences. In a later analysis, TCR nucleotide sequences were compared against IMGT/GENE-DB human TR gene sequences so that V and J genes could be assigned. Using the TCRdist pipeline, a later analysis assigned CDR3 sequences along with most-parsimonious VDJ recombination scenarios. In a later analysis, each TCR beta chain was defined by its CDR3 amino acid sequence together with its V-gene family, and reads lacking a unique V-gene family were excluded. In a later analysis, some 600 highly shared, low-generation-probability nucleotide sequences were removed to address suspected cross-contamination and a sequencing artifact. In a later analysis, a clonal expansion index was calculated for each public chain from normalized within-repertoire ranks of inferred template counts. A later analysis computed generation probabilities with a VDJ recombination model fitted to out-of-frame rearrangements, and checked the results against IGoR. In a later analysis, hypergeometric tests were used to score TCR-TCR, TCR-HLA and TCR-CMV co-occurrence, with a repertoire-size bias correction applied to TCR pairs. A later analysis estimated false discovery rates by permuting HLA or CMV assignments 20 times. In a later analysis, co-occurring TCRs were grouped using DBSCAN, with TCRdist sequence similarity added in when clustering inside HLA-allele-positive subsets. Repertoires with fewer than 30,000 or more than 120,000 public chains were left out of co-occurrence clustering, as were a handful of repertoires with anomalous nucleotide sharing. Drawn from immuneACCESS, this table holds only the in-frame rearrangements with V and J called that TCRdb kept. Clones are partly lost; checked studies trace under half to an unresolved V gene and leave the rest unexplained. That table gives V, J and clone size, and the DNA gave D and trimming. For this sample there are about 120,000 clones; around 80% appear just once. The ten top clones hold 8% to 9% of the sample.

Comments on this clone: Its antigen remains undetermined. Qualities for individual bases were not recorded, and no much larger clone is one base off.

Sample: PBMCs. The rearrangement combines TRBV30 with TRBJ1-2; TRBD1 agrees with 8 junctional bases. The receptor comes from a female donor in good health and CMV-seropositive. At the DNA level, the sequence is TGTGCCTGGAGTTTTCCCCAGGGGGCGGACTATGGCTACACCTTC. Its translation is CAWSFPQGADYGYTF.